This is a list of T cell receptor beta chains from one sample in a study of immune characterization of retroperitoneal liposarcoma. MiXCR was run by TCRdb on the PCR reads, yielding one entry per CDR3 protein. The data show approximately 9,300 distinct CDR3 sequences, around 37% seen once. The source material was tumor tissue. The source of these receptors is a male donor with retroperitoneal liposarcoma. The CDR3 runs from the conserved cysteine through the conserved F or W. The order of the fields is V gene, J gene, clone size, D gene, CDR3 protein, CDR3 DNA. The D gene is left open where the match is weak. Not every row has a clone size; where given, it reads once, few, many or a size class.

>TRBV6-1|TRBJ2-3|NA|TRBD2
CASRRTSADTQYF
TGTGCCAGCAGGCGGACTAGCGCAGATACGCAGTATTTT
>TRBV7-2|TRBJ2-1|NA|NA
CASSVQGGEQFF
TGTGCCAGCAGCGTACAGGGTGGCGAGCAGTTCTTC
>TRBV6-1|TRBJ2-1|many|NA
CASRLNQETQFF
TGTGCCAGCAGGCTGAATCAAGAGACCCAGTTCTTC
>TRBV6-1|TRBJ2-3|NA|NA
CASSPQGTDTQYF
TGTGCCAGCAGTCCTCAGGGTACAGATACGCAGTATTTT
>TRBV7-2|TRBJ2-1|NA|TRBD2
CASSEVLAGGPGQFF
TGTGCCAGCAGCGAGGTCCTAGCGGGAGGGCCGGGGCAGTTCTTC
>TRBV12-3/TRBV12-4|TRBJ2-3|NA|NA
CASSLTTKETQYF
TGTGCCAGCAGCCTAACGACCAAGGAGACCCAGTACTTT
>TRBV7-2|TRBJ2-7|many|NA
CASSLGMYNEQYF
TGTGCCAGCAGCTTAGGCATGTACAATGAGCAGTACTTC
>TRBV6-6|TRBJ1-5|NA|TRBD1
CVSSYLIDRAKPQHF
TGTGTCAGCAGTTACTTAATCGACAGGGCAAAGCCCCAGCATTTT
>TRBV19|TRBJ2-7|NA|TRBD2
CASSEPGLASYEQYF
TGTGCCAGTAGTGAACCGGGACTAGCTTCCTACGAGCAGTACTTC
>TRBV12-3/TRBV12-4|TRBJ2-5|NA|TRBD1
CASSFYRGQETQYF
TGTGCCAGCAGTTTTTACAGGGGCCAAGAGACCCAGTACTTC
>TRBV6-8|TRBJ2-1|NA|NA
CASTHKVYNEQFF
TGTGCCAGCACCCACAAGGTTTACAATGAGCAGTTCTTC
>TRBV10-2|TRBJ2-1|many|TRBD2
CASRPRGDDNEQFF
TGCGCCAGCAGACCACGGGGGGATGACAATGAGCAGTTCTTC